The 5 T cell receptor beta chains listed next were all sequenced from one sample in a study of blood T cell repertoires in COVID-19. Using immunoSEQ multiplex PCR, the repertoire was profiled, and TCRdb retains in-frame clones only, with some absent. This table holds some 160,000 clones, 70% to 90% found once. The source material was peripheral blood. Receptors originate from a woman in her forties or fifties with acute or convalescent COVID-19.

This chain joins TRBV4-3 and TRBJ2-6; TRBD1 might be the D (6 bases). Germline lookup yields CDR1 LGHNA and CDR2 YSLEER. V was pared by 0 bases and J by 0 bases, with 12 bases between. The CDR3 is 18 residues long. CDR3 sequence (DNA): TGCGCCAGCAGCCAAGATCCGGGACATATCTCTGGGGCCAACGTCCTGACTTTC. Its protein product is CASSQDPGHISGANVLTF.

This clone has only a few counts. The rearrangement joins TRBV7-9 to TRBJ1-3; D unresolved. This CDR3 has 14 amino acids. The V gene's germline CDR1 is SEHNR and CDR2 FQNEAQ (reference sequence). V was trimmed by 4 bases and J by 3 bases, leaving 10 bases between them. CDR3 in DNA: TGTGCCAGCAGCTCTGCAGAGGGTGGAAACACCATATATTTT. Its protein is CASSSAEGGNTIYF.

CDR3 nucleotide sequence: TGTGCCATAGGGGACTTCTACACAGATACGCAGTATTTT. Translation gives CAIGDFYTDTQYF. J is TRBJ2-3 and V is TRBV10-3, with D tentatively TRBD2 (6 bases). V shed 9 bases and J shed 2 bases, with 12 bases lying between them. This CDR3 comprises 13 residues. Germline V lookup: CDR1 ENHRY, CDR2 SYGVKD.

This clone has only one observation. This CDR3 reads CASSRPPAAEAFF. As DNA, the CDR3 is TGTGCCAGCAGCCGTCCGCCCGCGGCTGAAGCTTTCTTT. The chain links TRBV5-6 to TRBJ1-1; D is undetermined. CDR1 is SGHDT and CDR2 is YYEEEE in the germline V gene. The CDR3 is 13 residues long. Trimming shortened V by 4 bases and J by 6 bases, and 13 bases separated the two germline ends.

The chain employs TRBV28 and TRBJ1-1; 11 nucleotides line up with TRBD1. V shed 5 bases and J 4 bases; nucleotides not matched to a gene: 9. This CDR3 region has 16 residues. CDR1 MDHEN and CDR2 SYDVKM come from the germline V gene. CDR3 region: CASSPLPGTGGTEAFF. CDR3 nucleotides: TGTGCCAGCAGTCCTTTACCCGGGACAGGGGGCACTGAAGCTTTCTTT. The complete variable domain, with remaining parts taken from reference TRBV28 and TRBJ1-1, reads DVKVTQSSRYLVKRTGEKVFLECVQDMDHENMFWYRQDPGLGLRLIYFSYDVKMKEKGDIPEGYSVSREKKERFSLILESASTNQTSMYLCASSPLPGTGGTEAFFGQGTRLTVV.